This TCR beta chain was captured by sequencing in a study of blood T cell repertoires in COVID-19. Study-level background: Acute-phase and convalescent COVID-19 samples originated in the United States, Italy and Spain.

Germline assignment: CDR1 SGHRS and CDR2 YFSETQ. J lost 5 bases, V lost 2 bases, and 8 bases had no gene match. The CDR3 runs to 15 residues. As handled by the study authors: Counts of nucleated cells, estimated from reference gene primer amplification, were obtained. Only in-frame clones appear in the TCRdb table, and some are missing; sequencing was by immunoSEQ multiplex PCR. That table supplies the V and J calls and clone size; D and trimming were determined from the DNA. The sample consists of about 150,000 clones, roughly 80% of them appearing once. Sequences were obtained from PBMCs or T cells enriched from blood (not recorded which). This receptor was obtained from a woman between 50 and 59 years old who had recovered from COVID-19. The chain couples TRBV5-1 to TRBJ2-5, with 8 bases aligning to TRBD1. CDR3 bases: TGCGCCAGCAGCTTTCGTGGACAGGGTGCCGAGACCCAGTACTTC. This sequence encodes CASSFRGQGAETQYF.